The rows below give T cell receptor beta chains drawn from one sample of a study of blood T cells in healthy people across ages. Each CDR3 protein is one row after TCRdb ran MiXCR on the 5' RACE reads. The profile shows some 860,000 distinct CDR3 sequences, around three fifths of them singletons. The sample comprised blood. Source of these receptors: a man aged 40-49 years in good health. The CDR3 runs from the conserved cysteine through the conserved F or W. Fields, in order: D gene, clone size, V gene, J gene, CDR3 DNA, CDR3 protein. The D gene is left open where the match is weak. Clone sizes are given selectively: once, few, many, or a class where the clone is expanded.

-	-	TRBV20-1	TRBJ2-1	TGCAGTGCTAGCGGTGTAGTTCCCAATGAGCAGTTCTTC	CSASGVVPNEQFF
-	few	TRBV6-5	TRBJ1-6	TGTGCCAGCAGTTACGACAAATATTCACCCCTCCACTTT	CASSYDKYSPLHF
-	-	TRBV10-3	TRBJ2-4	TGTGCCATCGGGGCAGCTAACATTCAGTACTTC	CAIGAANIQYF
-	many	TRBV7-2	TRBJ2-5	TGTGCCAGCAGCTTAGCGCTCGGACTGAATAGAGAGACCCAGTACTTC	CASSLALGLNRETQYF
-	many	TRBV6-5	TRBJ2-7	TGTGCCAGCAGTTACTCAGGGAGCTCCTACGAGCAGTACTTC	CASSYSGSSYEQYF
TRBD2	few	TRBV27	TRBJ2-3	TGTGCCAGCAGTCCAGGCAGCGGGGGACCTCGCCCAGATACGCAGTATTTT	CASSPGSGGPRPDTQYF
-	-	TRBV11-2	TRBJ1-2	TGTGCCAGCACTAACGCGGGGGCATATGGTGGCTACACCTTC	CASTNAGAYGGYTF
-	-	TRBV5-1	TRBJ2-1	TGCGCCAGCAGCCCGATGGACGAAAGCTCCTACAATGAGCAGTTCTTC	CASSPMDESSYNEQFF
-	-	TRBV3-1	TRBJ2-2	TGTGCCAGCAGCCCTACGACAGGGAACACCGGGGAGCTGTTTTTT	CASSPTTGNTGELFF
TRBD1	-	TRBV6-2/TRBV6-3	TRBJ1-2	TGTGCCAGCACCCACTACACCGGGACAGCCTTCGATGGAGGCTACACCTTC	CASTHYTGTAFDGGYTF
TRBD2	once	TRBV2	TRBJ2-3	TGTGCCAGCAGGGAGGGACTAGCGACAGATACGCAGTATTTT	CASREGLATDTQYF
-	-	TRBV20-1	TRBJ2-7	TGCAGTGTGCAAAGAGACCCCTATTACTACGAGCGGTACTTC	CSVQRDPYYYERYF
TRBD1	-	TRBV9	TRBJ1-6	TGTGCCAGCAGCGTAACAGGGGATAATTCACCCCTCCACTTT	CASSVTGDNSPLHF
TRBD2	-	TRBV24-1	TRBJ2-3	TGTGCCACCAGTGGTCGCGGGACTAGCGGGAGGGTCCGCACAGATACGCAGTATTTT	CATSGRGTSGRVRTDTQYF
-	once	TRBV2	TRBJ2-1	TGTGCCAGCATCGGGCGGGTAGATGAGCAGTTCTTC	CASIGRVDEQFF
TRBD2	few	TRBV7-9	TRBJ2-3	TGTGCCAGCAGCCCGGGGACTAGATTCGCAGATACGCAGTATTTT	CASSPGTRFADTQYF
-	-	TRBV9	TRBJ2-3	TGTGCCAGCAGCGTACGGCAGGGCCCAGATACGCAGTATTTT	CASSVRQGPDTQYF
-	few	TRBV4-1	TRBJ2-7	TGCGCCAGCAGCCAAGTGCTGGGGGCAGGGTACGAGCAGTACTTC	CASSQVLGAGYEQYF
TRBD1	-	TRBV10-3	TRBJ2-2	TGTGCCATCTCTCGTCAGACAGGGTCGAACACCGGGGAGCTGTTTTTT	CAISRQTGSNTGELFF
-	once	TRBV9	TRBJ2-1	TGTGCCAGCAGCGTAGGGGCTAGCGATTACAATGAGCAGTTCTTC	CASSVGASDYNEQFF
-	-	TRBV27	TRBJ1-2	TGTGCCAGCAGTACCCTCGCGGGCGGCCATGGCTACACCTTC	CASSTLAGGHGYTF
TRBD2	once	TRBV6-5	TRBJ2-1	TGTGCCAGCGAGGGACTAGCGGGGTACGGAGAGCAGTTCTTC	CASEGLAGYGEQFF
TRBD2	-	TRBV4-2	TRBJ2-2	TGTGCCAGCAGCCAAGAGGGGACTAGCGGAAGAGCGAACACCGGGGAGCTGTTTTTT	CASSQEGTSGRANTGELFF
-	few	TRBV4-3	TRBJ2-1	TGCGCCAGCAGCCAAGGACTACAAAACAATGAGCAGTTCTTC	CASSQGLQNNEQFF
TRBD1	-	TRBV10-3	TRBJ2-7	TGTGCCATCAGTGAGTCTTCCGGACAGGGGCAATACGAGCAGTACTTC	CAISESSGQGQYEQYF
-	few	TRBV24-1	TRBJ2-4	TGTGCCACCAGTGATGGGGGAGCGGTAGACATTCAGTACTTC	CATSDGGAVDIQYF
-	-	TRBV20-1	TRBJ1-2	TGCAGTGCTAGTTTAGGATTGTACTATGGCTACACCTTC	CSASLGLYYGYTF
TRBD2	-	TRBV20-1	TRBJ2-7	TGCAGTGCTAGAGACATCCCAGCGGGGGACTACAATGAGCAGTACTTC	CSARDIPAGDYNEQYF
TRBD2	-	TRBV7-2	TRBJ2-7	TGTGCCAGCAGCCAACTAGCGGGGGGGGAGCAGTACTTC	CASSQLAGGEQYF
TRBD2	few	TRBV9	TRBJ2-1	TGTGCCAGCAGCGTAATGACTAGCGGGAGGGATGAGCAGTTCTTC	CASSVMTSGRDEQFF
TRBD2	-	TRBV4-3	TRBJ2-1	TGCGCCAGCAGCCCGGTGGGGACTAGCGGGAGTAATAATGAGCAGTTCTTC	CASSPVGTSGSNNEQFF
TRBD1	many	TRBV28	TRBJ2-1	TGTGCCTGCCCCCGGGACAGGGGTTTTGGTGAGCAGTTCTTC	CACPRDRGFGEQFF
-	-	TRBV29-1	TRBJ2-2	TGCAGCGGATCAATAGGGGGGAACACCGGGGAGCTGTTTTTT	CSGSIGGNTGELFF
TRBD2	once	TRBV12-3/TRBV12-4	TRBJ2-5	TGTGCCAGCAGTTTTACGGGCGGGGGGAAAGAGACCCAGTACTTC	CASSFTGGGKETQYF
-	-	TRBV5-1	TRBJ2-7	TGCGCCAGCGGCTTGACGGGATTCGAGCAGTACTTC	CASGLTGFEQYF
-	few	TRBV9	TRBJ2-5	TGTGCCAGCAGCGTAGGGAGTTTGGGTGAAAATGAGCAGTACTTC	CASSVGSLGENEQYF
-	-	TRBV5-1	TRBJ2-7	TGCGCCAGCAGCACCCCTGCCGGGTACCTAGACGAGCAGTACTTC	CASSTPAGYLDEQYF
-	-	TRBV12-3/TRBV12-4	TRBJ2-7	TGTGCCAGCAGTTTATACTTGGACGAGCAGTACTTC	CASSLYLDEQYF
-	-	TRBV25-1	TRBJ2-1	TGTGCCAGCAGCAGGGGAGCCAGCGCGCAGTTCTTC	CASSRGASAQFF
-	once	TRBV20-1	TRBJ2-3	TGCAGCTCAAGGGGGGATTCTGGCACAGATACGCAGTATTTT	CSSRGDSGTDTQYF
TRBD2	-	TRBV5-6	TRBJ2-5	TGTGCCAGCCGGGCTAGCGGGGGGGCGGAGACCCAGTACTTC	CASRASGGAETQYF
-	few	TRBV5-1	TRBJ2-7	TGCGCCAGCAGCTTGGGGCCGGGAGCAATTTACGAGCAGTACTTC	CASSLGPGAIYEQYF
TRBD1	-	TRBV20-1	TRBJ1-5	TGCAGTGCTAGAGCAACAGGGGTGATAAGCAATCAGCCCCAGCATTTT	CSARATGVISNQPQHF
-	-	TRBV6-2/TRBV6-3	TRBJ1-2	TGTGCCAGCAGTTACTCGACGGGCTATGGCTACACCTTC	CASSYSTGYGYTF
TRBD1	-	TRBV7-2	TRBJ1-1	TGTGCCAGCAGCCGAGATACAGGGGTTAACACTGAAGCTTTCTTT	CASSRDTGVNTEAFF